This passage covers 20 T cell receptor beta chains from one sample sequenced in a study of cytomegalovirus exposure and HLA in healthy donors. It was with 60 Vbeta and 13 Jbeta primers that the PCR ran. Only in-frame clones appear in the TCRdb table, and some are missing; sequencing was by immunoSEQ multiplex PCR. The sample lists tens of thousands of clones, around three quarters occurring once. The sample taken for sequencing was PBMCs. All receptors derive from a male donor in good health and CMV-seronegative.

The chain combines TRBV5-6 with TRBJ2-1; TRBD2 agrees at 7 bases. The CDR3 has 13 residues. Germline V CDR1 and CDR2: SGHDT, YYEEEE. The V gene end was trimmed by 0 bases and the J gene end by 9 bases; junction bases not matched to a gene: 3. CDR3 in amino acids: CASSLDSGREQFF. DNA for the CDR3: TGTGCCAGCAGCTTGGATAGCGGGCGTGAGCAGTTCTTC.

The rearrangement joins TRBV6-6 to TRBJ2-5, with 7 nucleotides matching TRBD1. From germline, CDR1 is MNHNY and CDR2 SVGAGI (reference sequence). The length of the CDR3 is 14 residues. V lost 4 bases to trimming and J lost 5 bases; unmatched junction nucleotides: 7. CDR3 in DNA: TGTGCCAGCAGTTGGGAGACAGGGCGGGAGACCCAGTACTTC. It codes for CASSWETGRETQYF.

The J gene is TRBJ2-1, the V gene TRBV10-3, with 11 bases identical to TRBD2. The germline V gene encodes CDR1 ENHRY and CDR2 SYGVKD. V gave up 0 bases and J gave up 6 bases; unmatched junction bases: 7. The CDR3 runs 17 residues. CDR3 loop: CAISESLAGVDRNEQFF. In DNA, the CDR3 is TGTGCCATCAGTGAGTCACTAGCGGGAGTCGATCGCAATGAGCAGTTCTTC.

This clone was counted between two and nine times. The chain carries TRBV5-1 and TRBJ2-5; 9 positions agree with TRBD2. Germline V CDR1 and CDR2: SGHRS, YFSETQ. CDR3 size: 16 residues. V shed 8 bases and J 4 bases; nucleotides not matched to a gene: 15. The CDR3 region is CASQTQAGGSRETQYF. In nucleotides, the CDR3 is TGCGCCAGTCAAACCCAAGCGGGGGGATCGAGAGAGACCCAGTACTTC.

This clone showed up just a few times. CDR3 protein: CASSLALAGGTYEQYF. The CDR3, as DNA: TGCGCCAGCAGCTTGGCACTAGCGGGAGGGACCTACGAGCAGTACTTC. The chain links TRBV5-1 to TRBJ2-7; 13 positions agree with TRBD2. V was pared by 0 bases and J by 2 bases, with 2 bases of the junction left unmatched. The CDR3 extends over 16 amino acids. Germline V CDR1 and CDR2: SGHRS, YFSETQ.

Comments on this clone: A read error may account for a junction end that differs from germline. J is TRBJ2-2 and V is TRBV7-7, with D possibly matching TRBD1 (6 bases). The germline V gene has CDR1 SSHAT and CDR2 FNYEAQ (reference sequence). The CDR3 contains 16 residues. CDR3 protein: CASSRTTGANTGELFF. The CDR3 DNA follows: TGTGCTAGCAGCAGAACGACAGGCGCGAACACCGGGGAGCTGTTTTTT. Drawing the rest from reference TRBV7-7 and TRBJ2-2, the complete variable domain is GAGVSQSPRYKVTKRGQDVTLRCDPISSHATLYWYQQALGQGPEFLTYFNYEAQPDKSGLPSDRFSAERPEGSISTLTIQRTEQRDSAMYRCASSRTTGANTGELFFGEGSRLTVL.

For this clone: A junction end diverges from the germline sequence, so it may reflect a read error. This chain uses TRBV6-5 with TRBJ2-7; TRBD2 might be the D (5 bases). CDR1 and CDR2 from the germline V gene are MNHEY and SVGAGI. CDR3 length: 12 amino acids. The CDR3 protein is CASTSRLREQSF. The CDR3 nucleotides are TGTGCCAGCACCTCAAGGTTGAGGGAGCAGTCCTTC.

The chain recombines TRBV5-1 with TRBJ2-5, with a possible D match to TRBD2 (5 bases). The DNA end favors TRBJ2-7, so the J call may be wrong. There are 17 residues in the CDR3. In germline, CDR1 is SGHRS, CDR2 YFSETQ. The CDR3 loop reads CASSSSIASRYSYEQYF. CDR3 DNA sequence: TGCGCCAGCAGCTCATCGATAGCGTCCCGCTACTCCTACGAGCAGTACTTC.

The chain combines TRBV21-1 with TRBJ2-5; TRBD2 was called by the table and not checked on the DNA. TRBV21-1 is flagged as a pseudogene. There are 15 residues in the CDR3. CDR3 coding DNA: TGTGCCAGCAGCAAGACGAGCGGGAGTGAAGAGACCCAGTACTTC. Its translation is CASSKTSGSEETQYF.

J is TRBJ2-7 and V is TRBV6-1, with D tentatively TRBD1 (6 bases). The CDR3 length is 13 residues. Germline values: CDR1 MNHNS, CDR2 SASEGT. Trimming left V 9 bases short and J 5 bases short, with 17 bases between. This chain's CDR3 is CASQQGGPHEQYF. The CDR3 nucleotides read TGTGCCAGTCAACAGGGTGGGCCCCACGAGCAGTACTTC.

This clone turned up a few times. The rearrangement links TRBV7-9 to TRBJ1-1; D is ambiguous. CDR1 SEHNR and CDR2 FQNEAQ come from the germline V gene (reference sequence). The V gene lost 2 bases and the J gene lost 1 base, with 14 bases spanning the gap. The CDR3 consists of 16 residues. CDR3 DNA sequence: TGTGCCAGCAGCTTATTGGGCAGCGGCCCGAACACTGAAGCTTTCTTT. This encodes CASSLLGSGPNTEAFF.

The chain joins TRBV9 to TRBJ1-1; D is unresolved. Germline V gene data show CDR1 as SGDLS and CDR2 as YYNGEE. The CDR3 spans 14 residues. V dropped 4 bases and J dropped 0 bases, with 10 bases sitting between them. CDR3 sequence reads: CASSKAGVNTEAFF. The CDR3 DNA sequence: TGTGCCAGCAGCAAAGCCGGGGTGAACACTGAAGCTTTCTTT. The full variable domain, completed using reference TRBV9 and TRBJ1-1, is DSGVTQTPKHLITATGQRVTLRCSPRSGDLSVYWYQQSLDQGLQFLIQYYNGEERAKGNILERFSAQQFPDLHSELNLSSLELGDSALYFCASSKAGVNTEAFFGQGTRLTVV.

This clone was found a few times. The chain links TRBV5-1 to TRBJ1-2; 7 positions match TRBD1. V shed 4 bases and J 2 bases; nucleotides not matched to a gene: 8. This CDR3 comprises 15 residues. Germline assignment: CDR1 SGHRS and CDR2 YFSETQ. CDR3 nucleotides: TGCGCCAGCAGCACGCAGGGGGGAACAAACTATGGCTACACCTTC. Amino acid sequence: CASSTQGGTNYGYTF.

V gene TRBV7-2 combines with J gene TRBJ2-7; D is uncertain. This CDR3 is 13 amino acids long. Germline CDR1 reads SGHTA; CDR2 reads FQGNSA. Trimming took 4 bases from V and 3 from J, leaving 10 bases between them. CDR3 loop: CASSSGLGYEQYF. The DNA for the CDR3 is TGTGCCAGCAGCTCCGGTCTTGGCTACGAGCAGTACTTC. Full variable domain (missing parts from reference TRBV7-2 and TRBJ2-7): GAGVSQSPSNKVTEKGKDVELRCDPISGHTALYWYRQSLGQGLEFLIYFQGNSAPDKSGLPSDRFSAERTGGSVSTLTIQRTQQEDSAVYLCASSSGLGYEQYFGPGTRLTVT.

The chain recombines TRBV28 with TRBJ1-3; D remains unclear. Germline CDR1 reads MDHEN; CDR2 reads SYDVKM. Trimming took 8 bases from V and 0 from J, leaving 17 bases between them. The CDR3 has 16 residues. The CDR3 region is CASVSAGLHSGNTIYF. For the CDR3, the DNA is TGTGCCAGCGTATCGGCGGGTCTCCACTCTGGAAACACCATATATTTT. Combining the CDR3 with reference TRBV28 and TRBJ1-3 gives the whole variable domain DVKVTQSSRYLVKRTGEKVFLECVQDMDHENMFWYRQDPGLGLRLIYFSYDVKMKEKGDIPEGYSVSREKKERFSLILESASTNQTSMYLCASVSAGLHSGNTIYFGEGSWLTVV.

The chain recombines TRBV6-1 with TRBJ2-5; TRBD1 is a possible D gene (6 bases). The germline V and J ends were trimmed by 3 bases and 0 bases, with 8 bases remaining between them. This CDR3 region has 14 residues. Per the germline V gene, CDR1 is MNHNS and CDR2 is SASEGT. The CDR3 coding sequence is TGTGCCAGCAGTGACAGGGGTTACCAAGAGACCCAGTACTTC. As protein: CASSDRGYQETQYF.

Remarks on this clone: One junction end does not reproduce the germline sequence, and a read error may be involved. The chain carries TRBV7-7 and TRBJ1-1, with D unresolved. The CDR3 sequence is 13 residues long. Germline V gene lookup returns CDR1 SSHAT and CDR2 FNYEAQ (reference sequence). The chain's CDR3 is CASSLSVNTEAFF. CDR3 in DNA: TGTGCTAGCAGCTTATCGGTGAACACTGAAGCTTTCTTT.

The chain links TRBV27 to TRBJ1-1; maybe TRBD1 (5 bases). V was cut by 5 bases and J by 1 base, with 14 bases left in between. CDR3 size: 15 residues. CDR1 is MNHEY and CDR2 is SMNVEV in the germline V gene (reference sequence). CDR3 sequence reads: CASSVEGRPNTEAFF. CDR3 DNA: TGTGCCAGCAGTGTTGAGGGGAGGCCGAACACTGAAGCTTTCTTT.

On this clone itself: The junction departs from germline at one end; a sequencing error may be responsible. The chain employs TRBV30 and TRBJ1-5; D possibly corresponds to TRBD1 (5 bases). CDR3 length: 14 amino acids. Germline V gives CDR1 GTSNPN, CDR2 SVGIG (reference sequence). The CDR3 sequence: CAWSTALDNQPQNF. CDR3 coding DNA: TGTGCCTGGAGTACAGCTTTGGACAATCAGCCCCAGAATTTT.

By its share, this clone is medium-sized. The J gene is TRBJ1-4, the V gene TRBV27; 9 bases match TRBD1. The CDR3 has 21 amino acids. With 5 bases clipped from V and 1 base from J, the junction kept 20 bases outside the gene matches. Germline values: CDR1 MNHEY, CDR2 SMNVEV (reference sequence). The CDR3, as DNA: TGTGCCAGCAGTACGCCGGGACAGGGACTCAAATTTCGCAGAACTAATGAAAAACTGTTTTTT. Translation: CASSTPGQGLKFRRTNEKLFF.